This passage covers 3 T cell receptor beta chains from one sample sequenced in a study of blood T cell repertoires in COVID-19. The method was immunoSEQ multiplex PCR; TCRdb's version includes in-frame clones alone and lacks a portion of them. The sample has approximately 100,000 clones; around 80% are singletons. Specimen: peripheral blood. Source of these receptors: a man between 65 and 79 years old with acute or convalescent COVID-19.

The chain uses TRBV5-1 and TRBJ1-3; D unclear. Germline V gene data show CDR1 as SGHRS and CDR2 as YFSETQ. This CDR3 spans 16 amino acids. Trimming removed 0 bases at V and 1 base at J, with 11 bases between. DNA of the CDR3: TGCGCCAGCAGCTTGGCCCGGGTTGGGTCTGGAAACACCATATATTTT. It translates to CASSLARVGSGNTIYF.

V gene TRBV28 combines with J gene TRBJ1-1; D possibly corresponds to TRBD1 (5 bases). Trimming pared 3 bases from V and 0 bases from J, leaving 8 bases between. The CDR3 is 14 amino acids. Germline CDR1 and CDR2: MDHEN and SYDVKM. DNA of the CDR3: TGTGCCAGCAGTTTGGGGCCCATGAACACTGAAGCTTTCTTT. This codes for CASSLGPMNTEAFF. Looking up the rest from reference TRBV28 and TRBJ1-1 gives the full variable domain: DVKVTQSSRYLVKRTGEKVFLECVQDMDHENMFWYRQDPGLGLRLIYFSYDVKMKEKGDIPEGYSVSREKKERFSLILESASTNQTSMYLCASSLGPMNTEAFFGQGTRLTVV.

The rearrangement joins TRBV3-1 (or the pseudogene TRBV3-2) to TRBJ2-7, with no clear D. The CDR3 is made up of 12 amino acids. Germline V gives CDR1 LGHDT, CDR2 YNNKEL (reference sequence). Trimming left V 2 bases short and J 3 bases short, with 5 bases between. The CDR3 DNA sequence: TGTGCCAGCAGCCAATTCGTCTACGAGCAGTACTTC. The encoded protein is CASSQFVYEQYF.